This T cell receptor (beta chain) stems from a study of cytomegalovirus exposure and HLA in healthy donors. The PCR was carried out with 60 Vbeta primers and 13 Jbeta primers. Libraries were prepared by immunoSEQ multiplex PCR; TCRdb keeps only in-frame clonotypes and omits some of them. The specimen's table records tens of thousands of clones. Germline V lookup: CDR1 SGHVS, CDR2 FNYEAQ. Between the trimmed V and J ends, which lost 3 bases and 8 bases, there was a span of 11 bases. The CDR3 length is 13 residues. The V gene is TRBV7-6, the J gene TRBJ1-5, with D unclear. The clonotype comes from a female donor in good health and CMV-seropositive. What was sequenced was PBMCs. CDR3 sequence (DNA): TGTGCCAGCAGCTTGGTCCGGGATGAGCCCCAGCATTTT. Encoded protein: CASSLVRDEPQHF.